One and the same sample provided the 32 T cell receptor beta chains below, sequenced in a study of PD-1 blockade in classical Hodgkin lymphoma. Data came from immunoSEQ multiplex PCR; TCRdb stores just in-frame clones and leaves some out. The sample consists of roughly 64,000 clones, 90% to 95% of them appearing once. Time point denoted: cycle 4 day 1 (C4D1), after less than 7 weeks of nivolumab. Every patient experienced relapse after autologous stem cell transplantation, and brentuximab vedotin exposure varied. Sequenced here: peripheral blood mononuclear cells (PBMCs), sampled before the fourth cycle of nivolumab. These receptors were taken from a human donor with classical Hodgkin lymphoma.

DNA for the CDR3: TGCAGCGTTGAAGGGCAGATACTTGGGGCCAACGTCCTGACTTTC. Translated, it gives CSVEGQILGANVLTF. The chain recombines TRBV29-1 with TRBJ2-6, with unresolved D. V dropped 1 base and J dropped 3 bases, with 10 bases sitting between them. Per germline, CDR1 SQVTM and CDR2 ANQGSEA. This CDR3 region has 15 residues.

The chain joins TRBV11-2 to TRBJ2-7; 10 bases match TRBD1. This CDR3 spans 15 amino acids. Losses at the gene ends were 5 bases for V and 1 base for J; bases not matched to a gene: 5. Germline assignment: CDR1 SGHAT and CDR2 FQNNGV. DNA of the CDR3: TGTGCCAGCAGCCTGCAGGGACAGGGGTCCTACGAGCAGTACTTC. Translation: CASSLQGQGSYEQYF.

This sequence joins TRBV7-9 and TRBJ1-2; D unclear. The CDR3 consists of 14 residues. V was trimmed by 2 bases and J by 4 bases, leaving 11 bases between them. Germline CDR1 reads SEHNR; CDR2 reads FQNEAQ (reference sequence). CDR3 amino acids: CASSLPQEGYGYTF. CDR3 DNA: TGTGCCAGCAGCTTACCCCAGGAGGGCTATGGCTACACCTTC. Full variable domain (outside the CDR3, taken from reference TRBV7-9 and TRBJ1-2): DTGVSQNPRHKITKRGQNVTFRCDPISEHNRLYWYRQTLGQGPEFLTYFQNEAQLEKSRLLSDRFSAERPKGSFSTLEIQRTEQGDSAMYLCASSLPQEGYGYTFGSGTRLTVV.

This clone was counted once. CDR3 in amino acids: CAISEGRDEATNYGYTF. CDR3 DNA sequence: TGTGCCATCAGTGAAGGGAGGGATGAGGCTACTAACTATGGCTACACCTTC. The chain joins TRBV10-3 to TRBJ1-2; no clear D. This CDR3 spans 17 amino acids. CDR1 and CDR2 from the germline V gene are ENHRY and SYGVKD. Deletions cut 3 bases from V and 0 bases from J, with 17 bases between.

The rearrangement uses TRBV28 and TRBJ2-5; D not certain. The CDR3 is made up of 15 amino acids. Germline V gene data show CDR1 as MDHEN and CDR2 as SYDVKM. V dropped 4 bases and J dropped 2 bases, with 14 bases sitting between them. The CDR3 region has the DNA TGTGCCAGCAGTTCAATACTTGGACCACAAGAGACCCAGTACTTC. As protein: CASSSILGPQETQYF.

The DNA for the CDR3 is TGTGCCAGCAGCCCAACCTGGGGTGAGCAGTTCTTC. Translating it yields CASSPTWGEQFF. The genes are TRBV5-8 and TRBJ2-1; D gene unclear. The CDR3 length is 12 residues. CDR1 and CDR2 (germline): SGHTS, YDEGEE. V lost 4 bases to trimming and J lost 9 bases, with 11 bases between them.

The J gene is TRBJ2-1, the V gene TRBV5-4; D remains unclear. The CDR3 sequence is 13 residues long. V was shortened by 1 base and J by 7 bases, with 9 bases between the two germline ends. Per germline, CDR1 SGHNT and CDR2 YYREEE (reference sequence). DNA for the CDR3: TGTGCCAGCAGCTTGTCTTCTGGGAATGAGCAGTTCTTC. This translates into CASSLSSGNEQFF. Full variable domain (missing parts from reference TRBV5-4 and TRBJ2-1): ETGVTQSPTHLIKTRGQQVTLRCSSQSGHNTVSWYQQALGQGPQFIFQYYREEENGRGNFPPRFSGLQFPNYSSELNVNALELDDSALYLCASSLSSGNEQFFGPGTRLTVL.

The chain has TRBV7-9 and TRBJ2-1, with TRBD2 matching over 9 bases. The CDR3 is 16 amino acids. Per the germline V gene, CDR1 is SEHNR and CDR2 is FQNEAQ (reference sequence). J lost 6 bases, V lost 5 bases, and 11 bases had no gene match. The CDR3 coding sequence is TGTGCCAGCAGCCCGACGACTAGCGGAAGACTCAATGAGCAGTTCTTC. Translated, it gives CASSPTTSGRLNEQFF.

This rearrangement joins TRBV5-5 to TRBJ1-1; D is unresolved. This CDR3 is 15 amino acids long. Germline CDR1 SGHKS, CDR2 YYEKEE (reference sequence). Trimming cost V 0 bases and J 0 bases, with 9 bases left between them. CDR3 nucleotide sequence: TGTGCCAGCAGCTTGGTCAGCAGGATGAACACTGAAGCTTTCTTT. This translates into CASSLVSRMNTEAFF.

V is TRBV15 and J is TRBJ2-3; D is uncertain. Trimming cost V 3 bases and J 1 base, with 11 bases left between them. From germline, CDR1 is LNHNV and CDR2 YYDKDF (reference sequence). The CDR3 extends over 15 amino acids. In nucleotides, the CDR3 is TGTGCCACCAGCAGGGCCATTGGGGGCACAGATACGCAGTATTTT. This codes for CATSRAIGGTDTQYF.

This clone was counted once. V and J are TRBV5-1 and TRBJ2-4; 8 nucleotides agree with TRBD1. CDR1 is SGHRS and CDR2 is YFSETQ in the germline V gene. CDR3 length equals 13 residues. Unmatched junction bases numbered 6, after V lost 5 bases and J lost 8 bases. The CDR3 DNA sequence: TGCGCCAGCAGGACAGGGGCGAGGGACATTCAGTACTTC. Protein sequence: CASRTGARDIQYF.

The chain joins TRBV10-2 to TRBJ2-2; D unresolved. Trimming took 5 bases from V and 3 from J, leaving 1 base between them. The CDR3 covers 11 residues. Per germline, CDR1 WSHSY and CDR2 SAAADI. CDR3 amino acids: CASSHTGELFF. CDR3 nucleotide sequence: TGCGCCAGCAGTCACACCGGGGAGCTGTTTTTT.

V and J are TRBV7-9 and TRBJ2-5; D tentatively fits TRBD1 or TRBD2 (6 bases each). V was clipped by 0 bases and J by 5 bases, with 10 bases between them. Looked up from germline, CDR1 is SEHNR and CDR2 is FQNEAQ (reference sequence). There are 14 residues in the CDR3. The chain's CDR3 is CASSLAGGAETQYF. CDR3 DNA: TGTGCCAGCAGCTTAGCCGGGGGCGCGGAGACCCAGTACTTC.

The rearrangement links TRBV11-1 to TRBJ2-3; 12 nucleotides agree with TRBD2. The V gene end was trimmed by 1 base and the J gene end by 6 bases; junction bases not matched to a gene: 8. Germline CDR1 is SGHAT and CDR2 is FQDESV (reference sequence). The CDR3 has 17 residues. CDR3 sequence (DNA): TGTGCCAGCAGCTTAGACAGACTAGCGGGGGCGTGGGATACGCAGTATTTT. This encodes CASSLDRLAGAWDTQYF.

The rearrangement joins TRBV27 to TRBJ1-2; a weak D match, TRBD1 (6 bases). The CDR3 spans 16 residues. Germline V gene sequence: CDR1 MNHEY, CDR2 SMNVEV (reference sequence). The germline V and J ends were trimmed by 5 bases and 5 bases, with 21 bases remaining between them. The CDR3 loop reads CASSHHGGGNPYGYTF. For the CDR3, the DNA is TGTGCCAGCAGTCACCACGGCGGGGGCAACCCTTATGGCTACACCTTC.

The rearrangement uses TRBV2 and TRBJ1-4, with TRBD1 as a possible D gene (5 bases). The V gene's germline CDR1 is SNHLY and CDR2 FYNNEI. The ends were cut back, 0 bases at V and 10 bases at J, with 12 bases in the middle. The CDR3 contains 14 residues. CDR3 nucleotides: TGTGCCAGCAGTGAAGCCACCGCTGGGGGAAAACTGTTTTTT. This encodes CASSEATAGGKLFF.

This CDR3 is CASSLGQGIGTDTQYF. CDR3 nucleotide sequence: TGCGCCAGCAGCTTGGGGCAGGGAATTGGTACAGATACGCAGTATTTT. This chain connects TRBV5-1 to TRBJ2-3; perhaps TRBD1 as D (5 bases). There are 16 residues in the CDR3. The germline V gene encodes CDR1 SGHRS and CDR2 YFSETQ. Trimming took off 0 bases at V and 3 bases at J, with 14 bases between the two ends.

This clone was recorded a few times. The chain recombines TRBV2 with TRBJ2-1, with 12 bases that match TRBD2. V was pared by 5 bases and J by 6 bases, with 11 bases of the junction left unmatched. CDR3 length: 17 amino acids. CDR1 is SNHLY and CDR2 is FYNNEI in the germline V gene. The CDR3 loop is CASSNYPLAGGPNEQFF. The CDR3 coding sequence is TGTGCCAGCAGTAACTATCCACTAGCGGGGGGCCCCAATGAGCAGTTCTTC. Filled out from reference TRBV2 and TRBJ2-1, the complete variable domain reads EPEVTQTPSHQVTQMGQEVILRCVPISNHLYFYWYRQILGQKVEFLVSFYNNEISEKSEIFDDQFSVERPDGSNFTLKIRSTKLEDSAMYFCASSNYPLAGGPNEQFFGPGTRLTVL.

V is TRBV28 and J is TRBJ2-7; no reliable D call. Germline CDR1 is MDHEN and CDR2 is SYDVKM. This CDR3 comprises 15 residues. V was clipped by 2 bases and J by 4 bases, with 15 bases between them. DNA of the CDR3: TGTGCCAGCAGTTTAAGAGAAAGGCCACCATACGAGCAGTACTTC. This translates into CASSLRERPPYEQYF.

V is TRBV4-1 and J is TRBJ2-6, with 8 bases lining up with TRBD1. This CDR3 is built from 18 residues. The trim removed 1 base at V and 0 bases at J, leaving 5 bases unmatched. CDR1 is MGHRA and CDR2 is YSYEKL in the germline V gene. This CDR3 reads CASSQVTGEPSGANVLTF. The DNA of the CDR3 is TGCGCCAGCAGCCAAGTGACAGGGGAGCCCTCTGGGGCCAACGTCCTGACTTTC.

This rearrangement joins TRBV7-9 to TRBJ2-5, with D unclear. Germline V gene data show CDR1 as SEHNR and CDR2 as FQNEAQ (reference sequence). This CDR3 spans 14 amino acids. Trimming removed 0 bases from V and 0 bases from J, with 5 bases in between. The CDR3, as DNA: TGTGCCAGCAGCTTAGCAGGGAACCAAGAGACCCAGTACTTC. It yields the protein CASSLAGNQETQYF.

This clone appeared once. This chain links TRBV20-1 with TRBJ1-2; D possibly corresponds to TRBD1 (5 bases). CDR1 is DFQATT and CDR2 is SNEGSKA in the germline V gene (reference sequence). The CDR3 length is 11 residues. V was trimmed by 3 bases and J by 4 bases, leaving 6 bases between them. CDR3 coding DNA: TGCAGTGCTAGTGACAGCTATGGCTACACCTTC. It yields the protein CSASDSYGYTF.

This chain links TRBV29-1 with TRBJ2-7; perhaps TRBD2 as D (6 bases). The CDR3 is 12 amino acids. CDR1 is SQVTM and CDR2 is ANQGSEA in the germline V gene. V was pared by 6 bases and J by 6 bases, with 15 bases between. CDR3 amino acids: CSVGLLSGEQYF. In DNA, the CDR3 is TGCAGCGTGGGACTCCTCTCGGGCGAGCAGTACTTC.

This rearrangement joins TRBV28 to TRBJ2-5; unclear D gene. Germline assignment: CDR1 MDHEN and CDR2 SYDVKM. There are 13 residues in the CDR3. With 3 bases removed from V and 2 bases from J, the gap between germline ends came to 7 bases. CDR3 sequence reads: CASSFVGQETQYF. The CDR3 DNA reads TGTGCCAGCAGTTTTGTGGGGCAAGAGACCCAGTACTTC.

Regarding this clone: An end of the junction differs from the germline gene, which may be a read error. CDR3 residues: CASSTRDSQNTEAFF. The CDR3 DNA sequence: TGTGCTAGCAGCACCCGGGACAGTCAGAACACTGAAGCTTTCTTT. This chain joins TRBV7-7 and TRBJ1-1; 7 bases are shared with TRBD1. From germline, CDR1 is SSHAT and CDR2 FNYEAQ (reference sequence). The CDR3 is 15 amino acids.

The V and J genes are TRBV27 and TRBJ2-1, with 7 positions matching TRBD2. The CDR3 is made up of 14 amino acids. The V and J ends lost 7 bases and 9 bases, in that order; junction bases with no gene match: 12. CDR1 and CDR2 (germline): MNHEY, SMNVEV (reference sequence). The CDR3 sequence is CASKPGLVDGEQFF. As DNA, the CDR3 is TGTGCCAGCAAACCCGGACTAGTCGATGGTGAGCAGTTCTTC.

The chain couples TRBV5-5 to TRBJ1-4, with 7 bases that match TRBD1. Germline V CDR1 and CDR2: SGHKS, YYEKEE (reference sequence). This CDR3 has 13 residues. V gave up 1 base and J gave up 8 bases; unmatched junction bases: 2. The CDR3 loop is CASSLQGGEKLFF. The CDR3 region has the DNA TGTGCCAGCAGCTTGCAGGGGGGAGAAAAACTGTTTTTT.

This clone showed up just once. CDR3: CASSPWDRINTEAFF. The CDR3 region has the DNA TGTGCCAGCAGCCCATGGGACAGAATTAACACTGAAGCTTTCTTT. V gene TRBV6-1 combines with J gene TRBJ1-1; TRBD1 matches 7 bases. CDR1 MNHNS and CDR2 SASEGT come from the germline V gene. This CDR3 has 15 amino acids. V dropped 6 bases and J dropped 2; count of bases not matched to a gene: 9.

As DNA, the CDR3 is TGCGCCAGCAGCCAAGTGGAAGGGAACACCGGGGAGCTGTTTTTT. It yields the protein CASSQVEGNTGELFF. This sequence joins TRBV4-1 and TRBJ2-2; D uncertain. This CDR3 comprises 15 residues. The germline gives CDR1 MGHRA, CDR2 YSYEKL. V lost 1 base and J lost 1, with 7 bases in between.

The chain has TRBV4-1 and TRBJ2-5; D possibly corresponds to TRBD2 (5 bases). This CDR3 region has 16 residues. V was cut by 2 bases and J by 1 base, with 14 bases left in between. Germline lookup yields CDR1 MGHRA and CDR2 YSYEKL. In DNA form, the CDR3 reads TGCGCCAGCAGCCAATGGCTAGCTTCGAGCCAAGAGACCCAGTACTTC. Its translation: CASSQWLASSQETQYF.

V usage is TRBV6-1 and J usage is TRBJ1-1; D perhaps matches TRBD1 (6 bases). Trimming left V 8 bases short and J 1 base short, with 14 bases between. Germline CDR1 reads MNHNS; CDR2 reads SASEGT. This CDR3 is built from 14 residues. CDR3 nucleotides: TGTGCCAGCGCGCGGGACATTTGGAACACTGAAGCTTTCTTT. It translates to CASARDIWNTEAFF.

The chain combines TRBV5-1 with TRBJ2-3, with 8 bases identical to TRBD2. The CDR3 is made up of 16 amino acids. Germline values: CDR1 SGHRS, CDR2 YFSETQ. After removal of 4 bases from V and 2 bases from J, the junction contained 9 bases not matched to a gene. CDR3 coding DNA: TGCGCCAGCAGCCTGGCGGGCGGGGGGAACACAGATACGCAGTATTTT. The encoded protein is CASSLAGGGNTDTQYF.